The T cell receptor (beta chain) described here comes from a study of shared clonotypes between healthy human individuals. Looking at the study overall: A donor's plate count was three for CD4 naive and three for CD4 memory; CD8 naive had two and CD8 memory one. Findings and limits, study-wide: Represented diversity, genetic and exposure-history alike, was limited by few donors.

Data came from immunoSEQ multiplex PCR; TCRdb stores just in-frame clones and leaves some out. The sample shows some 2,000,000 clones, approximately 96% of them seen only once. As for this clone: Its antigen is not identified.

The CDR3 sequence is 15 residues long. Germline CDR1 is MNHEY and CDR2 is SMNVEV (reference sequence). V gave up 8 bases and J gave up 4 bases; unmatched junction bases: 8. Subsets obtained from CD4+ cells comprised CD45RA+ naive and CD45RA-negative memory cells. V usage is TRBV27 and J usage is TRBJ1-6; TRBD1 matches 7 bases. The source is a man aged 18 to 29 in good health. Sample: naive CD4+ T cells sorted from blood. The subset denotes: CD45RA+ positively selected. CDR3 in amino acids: CASQDRTYYNSPLHF. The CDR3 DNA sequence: TGTGCCAGCCAGGACAGGACCTATTATAATTCACCCCTCCACTTT.